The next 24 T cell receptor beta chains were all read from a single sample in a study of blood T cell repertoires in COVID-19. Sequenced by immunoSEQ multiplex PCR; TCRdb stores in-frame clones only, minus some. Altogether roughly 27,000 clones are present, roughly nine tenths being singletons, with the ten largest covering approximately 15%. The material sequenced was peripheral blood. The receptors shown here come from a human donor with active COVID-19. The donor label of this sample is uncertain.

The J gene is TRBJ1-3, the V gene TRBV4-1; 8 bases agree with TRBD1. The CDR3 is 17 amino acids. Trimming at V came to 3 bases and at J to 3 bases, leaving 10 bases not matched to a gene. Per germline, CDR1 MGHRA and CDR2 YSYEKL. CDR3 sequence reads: CASSHIQQGTGGNTIYF. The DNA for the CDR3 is TGCGCCAGCAGCCACATTCAACAGGGGACAGGTGGAAACACCATATATTTT.

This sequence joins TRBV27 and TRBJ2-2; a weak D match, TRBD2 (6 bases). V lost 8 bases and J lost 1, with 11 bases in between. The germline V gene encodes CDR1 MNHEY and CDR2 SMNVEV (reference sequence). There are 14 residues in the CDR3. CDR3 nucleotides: TGTGCCAGCCGGGGGTTAGAGAACACCGGGGAGCTGTTTTTT. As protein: CASRGLENTGELFF.

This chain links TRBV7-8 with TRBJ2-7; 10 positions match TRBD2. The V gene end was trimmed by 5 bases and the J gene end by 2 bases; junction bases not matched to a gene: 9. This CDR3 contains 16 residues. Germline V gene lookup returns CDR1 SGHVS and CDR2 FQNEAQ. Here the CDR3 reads CASSPPSGGLTYEQYF. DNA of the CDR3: TGTGCCAGCAGCCCTCCTAGCGGGGGCCTAACCTACGAGCAGTACTTC.

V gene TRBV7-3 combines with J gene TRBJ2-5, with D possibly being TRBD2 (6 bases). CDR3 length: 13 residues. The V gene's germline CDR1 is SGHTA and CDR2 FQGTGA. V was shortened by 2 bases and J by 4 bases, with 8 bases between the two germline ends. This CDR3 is CASSLLGGETQYF. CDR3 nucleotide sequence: TGTGCCAGCAGCTTACTGGGAGGAGAGACCCAGTACTTC.

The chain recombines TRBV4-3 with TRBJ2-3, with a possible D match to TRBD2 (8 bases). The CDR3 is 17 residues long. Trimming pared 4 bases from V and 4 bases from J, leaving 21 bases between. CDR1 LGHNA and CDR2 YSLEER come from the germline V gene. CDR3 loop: CASSREAAGDRADTQYF. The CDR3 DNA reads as TGCGCCAGCAGCCGAGAAGCAGCGGGAGACAGGGCAGATACGCAGTATTTT.

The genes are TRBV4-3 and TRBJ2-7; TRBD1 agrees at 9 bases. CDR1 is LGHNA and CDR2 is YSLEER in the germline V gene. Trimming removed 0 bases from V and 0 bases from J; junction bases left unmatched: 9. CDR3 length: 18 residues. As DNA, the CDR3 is TGCGCCAGCAGCCAAGACTCCCCAGGGACAGGGTTCTCCTACGAGCAGTACTTC. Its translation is CASSQDSPGTGFSYEQYF.

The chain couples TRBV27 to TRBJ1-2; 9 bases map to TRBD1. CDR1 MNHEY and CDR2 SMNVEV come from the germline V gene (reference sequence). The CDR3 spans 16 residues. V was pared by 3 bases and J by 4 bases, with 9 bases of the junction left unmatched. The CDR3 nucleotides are TGTGCCAGCAGTTTGGCCCCGGGACAGGGACCCTATGGCTACACCTTC. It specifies CASSLAPGQGPYGYTF.

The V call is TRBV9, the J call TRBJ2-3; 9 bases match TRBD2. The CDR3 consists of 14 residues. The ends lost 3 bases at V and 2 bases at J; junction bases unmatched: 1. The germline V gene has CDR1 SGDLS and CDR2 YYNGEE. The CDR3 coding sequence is TGTGCCAGCAGCGCGGGACTAGCCACAGATACGCAGTATTTT. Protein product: CASSAGLATDTQYF.

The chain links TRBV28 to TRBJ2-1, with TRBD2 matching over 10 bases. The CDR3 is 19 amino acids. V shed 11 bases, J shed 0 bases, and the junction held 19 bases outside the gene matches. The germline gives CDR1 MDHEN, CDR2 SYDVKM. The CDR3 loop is CARSLGTSAERGSYNEQFF. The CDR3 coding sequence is TGTGCCCGCTCTTTAGGGACTAGCGCAGAGAGGGGCTCCTACAATGAGCAGTTCTTC.

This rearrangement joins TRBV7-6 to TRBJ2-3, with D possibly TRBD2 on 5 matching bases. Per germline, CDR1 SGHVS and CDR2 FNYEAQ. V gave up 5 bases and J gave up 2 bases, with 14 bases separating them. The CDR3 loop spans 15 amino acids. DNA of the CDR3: TGTGCCAGCAGCCTGACCCTAGCTCCCACAGATACGCAGTATTTT. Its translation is CASSLTLAPTDTQYF.

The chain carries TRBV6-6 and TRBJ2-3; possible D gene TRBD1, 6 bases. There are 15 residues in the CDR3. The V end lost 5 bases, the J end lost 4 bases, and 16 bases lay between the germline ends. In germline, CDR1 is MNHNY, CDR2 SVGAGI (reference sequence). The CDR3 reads CASSTGRGGADTQYF. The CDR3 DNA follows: TGTGCCAGCAGTACGGGACGAGGGGGAGCAGATACGCAGTATTTT.

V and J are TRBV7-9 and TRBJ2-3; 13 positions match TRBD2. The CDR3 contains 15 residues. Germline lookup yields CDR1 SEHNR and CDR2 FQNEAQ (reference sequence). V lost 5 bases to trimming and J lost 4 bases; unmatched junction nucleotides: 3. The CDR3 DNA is TGTGCCAGCAGCCGGACTAGCGGGAGCGCAGATACGCAGTATTTT. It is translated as CASSRTSGSADTQYF.

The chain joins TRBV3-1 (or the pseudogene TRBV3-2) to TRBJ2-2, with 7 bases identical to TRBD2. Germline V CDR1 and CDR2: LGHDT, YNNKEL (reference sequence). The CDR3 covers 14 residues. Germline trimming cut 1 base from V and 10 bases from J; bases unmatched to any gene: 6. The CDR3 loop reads CASSQGTSEEELFF. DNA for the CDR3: TGTGCCAGCAGCCAAGGGACTAGTGAGGAGGAGCTGTTTTTT.

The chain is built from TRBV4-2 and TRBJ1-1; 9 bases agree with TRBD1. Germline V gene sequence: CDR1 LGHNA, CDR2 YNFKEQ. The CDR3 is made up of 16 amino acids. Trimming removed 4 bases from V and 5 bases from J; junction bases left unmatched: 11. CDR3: CASSPLGGQGKTEAFF. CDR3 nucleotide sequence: TGTGCCAGCAGCCCGCTAGGAGGACAGGGGAAAACTGAAGCTTTCTTT.

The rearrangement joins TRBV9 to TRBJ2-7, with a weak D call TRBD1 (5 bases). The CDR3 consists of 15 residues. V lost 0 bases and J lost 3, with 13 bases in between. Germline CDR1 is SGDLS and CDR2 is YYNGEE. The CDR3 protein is CASSVDTRGFYEQYF. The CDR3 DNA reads TGTGCCAGCAGCGTAGATACAAGGGGATTCTACGAGCAGTACTTC.

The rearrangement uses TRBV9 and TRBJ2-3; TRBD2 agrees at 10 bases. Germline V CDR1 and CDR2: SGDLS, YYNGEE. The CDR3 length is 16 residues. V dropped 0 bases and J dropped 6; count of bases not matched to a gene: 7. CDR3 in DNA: TGTGCCAGCAGCGTAGCCCTAGCGGGGGACCTTGATACGCAGTATTTT. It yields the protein CASSVALAGDLDTQYF.

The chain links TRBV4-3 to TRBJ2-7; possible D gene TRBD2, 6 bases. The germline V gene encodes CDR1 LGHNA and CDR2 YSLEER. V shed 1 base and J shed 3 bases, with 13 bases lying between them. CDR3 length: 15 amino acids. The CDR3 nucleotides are TGCGCCAGCAGCCAAGGGTTCGCGGGACTCTACGAGCAGTACTTC. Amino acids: CASSQGFAGLYEQYF.

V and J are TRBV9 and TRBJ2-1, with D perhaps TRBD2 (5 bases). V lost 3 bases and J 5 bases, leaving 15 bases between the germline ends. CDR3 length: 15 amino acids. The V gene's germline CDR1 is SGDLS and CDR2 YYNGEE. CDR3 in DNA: TGTGCCAGCAGCGCTGAGGGCACGTCCGACAATGAGCAGTTCTTC. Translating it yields CASSAEGTSDNEQFF.

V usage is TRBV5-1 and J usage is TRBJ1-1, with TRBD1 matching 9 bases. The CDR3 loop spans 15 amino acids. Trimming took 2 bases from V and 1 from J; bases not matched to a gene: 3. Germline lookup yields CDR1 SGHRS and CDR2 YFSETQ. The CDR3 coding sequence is TGCGCCAGCAGCTTAACAGGGGGCTCGAACACTGAAGCTTTCTTT. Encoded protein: CASSLTGGSNTEAFF.

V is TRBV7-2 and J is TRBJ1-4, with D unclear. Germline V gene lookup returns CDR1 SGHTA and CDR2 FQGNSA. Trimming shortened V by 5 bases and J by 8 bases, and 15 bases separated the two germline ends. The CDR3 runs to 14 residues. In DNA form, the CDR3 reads TGTGCCAGCAGCCGGGATTCGCTTAAGGAAAAACTGTTTTTT. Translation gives CASSRDSLKEKLFF.

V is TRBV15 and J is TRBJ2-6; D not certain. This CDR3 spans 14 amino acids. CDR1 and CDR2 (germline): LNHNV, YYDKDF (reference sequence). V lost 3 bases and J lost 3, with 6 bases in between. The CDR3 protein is CATSSPRGANVLTF. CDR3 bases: TGTGCCACCAGCAGCCCTCGTGGGGCCAACGTCCTGACTTTC.

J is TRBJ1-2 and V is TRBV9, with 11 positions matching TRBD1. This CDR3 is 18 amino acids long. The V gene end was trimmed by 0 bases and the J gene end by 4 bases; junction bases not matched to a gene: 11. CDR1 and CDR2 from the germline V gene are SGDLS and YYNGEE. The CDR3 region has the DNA TGTGCCAGCAGCGTAGGGCCCCGGGACAGGGGGTACTCCTATGGCTACACCTTC. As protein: CASSVGPRDRGYSYGYTF.

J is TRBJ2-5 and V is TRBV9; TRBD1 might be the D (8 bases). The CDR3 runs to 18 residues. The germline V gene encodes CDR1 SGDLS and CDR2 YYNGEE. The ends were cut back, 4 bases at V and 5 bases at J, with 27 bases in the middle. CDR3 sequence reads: CASSSSGGGQVSRETQYF. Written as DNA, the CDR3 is TGTGCCAGCAGCTCCAGTGGGGGGGGACAGGTCTCTCGGGAGACCCAGTACTTC.

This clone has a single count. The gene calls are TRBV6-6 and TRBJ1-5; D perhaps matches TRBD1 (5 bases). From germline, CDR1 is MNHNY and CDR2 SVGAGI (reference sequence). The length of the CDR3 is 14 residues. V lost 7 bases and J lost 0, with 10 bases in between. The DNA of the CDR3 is TGTGCCAGCAACGACCAGGGTAGCAATCAGCCCCAGCATTTT. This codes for CASNDQGSNQPQHF.